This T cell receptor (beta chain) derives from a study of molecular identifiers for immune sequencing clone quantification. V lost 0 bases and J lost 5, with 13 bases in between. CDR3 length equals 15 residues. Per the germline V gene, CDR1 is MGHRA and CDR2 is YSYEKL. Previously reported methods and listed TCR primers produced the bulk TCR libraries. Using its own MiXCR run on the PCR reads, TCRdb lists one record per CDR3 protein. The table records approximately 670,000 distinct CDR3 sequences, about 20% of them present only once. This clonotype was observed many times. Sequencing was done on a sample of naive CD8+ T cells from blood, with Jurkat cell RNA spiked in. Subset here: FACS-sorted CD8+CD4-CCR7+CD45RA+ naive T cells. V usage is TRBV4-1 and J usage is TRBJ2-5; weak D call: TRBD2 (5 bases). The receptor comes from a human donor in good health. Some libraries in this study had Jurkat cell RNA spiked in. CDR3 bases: TGCGCCAGCAGCCAAGAGACGATCACGGGGGAGACCCAGTACTTC. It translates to CASSQETITGETQYF.